This TCR beta chain stems from a study of CD8+ T cells in alopecia areata. On the study more broadly: A regimen of oral tofacitinib, 5 to 10 mg twice daily, was given to treated patients.

Study findings and constraints: Clonality was higher in lesional than normal scalp, especially in alopecia totalis/universalis. Tissue-resident alphabeta T cells belonging to normal skin likewise get sequenced within scalp specimens.

The sample holds one count of this clone. Its antigen is as yet unknown. It was cDNA, reverse transcribed from extracted RNA, that served as the sequencing template. This table comes from immunoSEQ multiplex PCR, and its TCRdb copy is limited to in-frame clones, with some not included. This table holds around 100,000 clones, roughly 50% found once. The length of the CDR3 is 12 residues. Germline-derived CDR1 and CDR2 are GTSNPN and SVGIG (reference sequence). Between the trimmed V and J ends, which lost 0 bases and 7 bases, there was a span of 9 bases. The sample's treatment: oral pan-JAK inhibitor, 5-10 mg twice daily. Investigators sorted PBMCs to obtain both CD4+ and CD8+ T cells.

The source material was CD4+ T cells sorted from blood, sampled at week 24, from a patient treated with tofacitinib. The chain combines TRBV30 with TRBJ1-1, with no clear D. This clonotype originated in a human donor with alopecia areata. The CDR3 bases are TGTGCCTGGAGTGTTTCGGGAGTTGAAGCTTTCTTT. Amino acids: CAWSVSGVEAFF.